This TCR beta chain was recorded in a study of PD-1 blockade in classical Hodgkin lymphoma. The study's findings and limits: Reasons behind the repertoire differences stay unclear, perhaps disease activity or earlier therapy. Before treatment, complete responders showed about the same diversity as newly diagnosed patients. By C4D1, CD4+ diversity increased significantly, especially in complete responders.

Points on this clone: The antigen is undetermined.

V trimming: 0 bases; J trimming: 1 base; junction bases outside the gene matches: 4. The CDR3 is made up of 17 amino acids. CDR1 is MGHRA and CDR2 is YSYEKL in the germline V gene. Every one of the patients relapsed after autologous stem cell transplantation (brentuximab vedotin exposure was variable). Assay used: immunoSEQ multiplex PCR; TCRdb lists only in-frame clones, some missing. The table lists 25,000 to 35,000 clones, roughly 70% of them singletons. The material was peripheral blood mononuclear cells (PBMCs), obtained before the second cycle of nivolumab. This receptor was taken from a human donor with classical Hodgkin lymphoma. The chain couples TRBV4-1 to TRBJ2-3, with 10 bases identical to TRBD1. The CDR3 sequence: CASSQDRQGAGTDTQYF. CDR3 coding DNA: TGCGCCAGCAGCCAAGATAGACAGGGGGCTGGCACAGATACGCAGTATTTT.